This is a list of T cell receptor beta chains from one sample in a study of blood T cell repertoires in COVID-19. Libraries were prepared by immunoSEQ multiplex PCR; TCRdb keeps only in-frame clonotypes and omits some of them. In the table there are approximately 16,000 clones, approximately 88% of which are singletons. The source material was peripheral blood. The origin of the receptors is a human donor in a cohort sampled during active COVID-19. CDR3s include the opening cysteine and the closing phenylalanine or tryptophan. D genes are given only for firm matches. Some rows mark clone size as missing; the rest say once, few, many or name a class of expanded clone.

v_call: TRBV3-1/TRBV3-2
d_call: TRBD1
j_call: TRBJ1-2
clone_size: -
cdr3_nt: TGTGCCAGCAGCCAGACAGGGGCCTATGGCTACACCTTC
cdr3_aa: CASSQTGAYGYTF

v_call: TRBV27
d_call: TRBD2
j_call: TRBJ2-5
clone_size: few
cdr3_nt: TGTGCCACCGCCCGACCTCAACCGGGACTAGCGGGGGGCCAGTACCAAGAGACCCAGTACTTC
cdr3_aa: CATARPQPGLAGGQYQETQYF

v_call: TRBV3-1/TRBV3-2
d_call: -
j_call: TRBJ1-6
clone_size: once
cdr3_nt: TGTGCCAGCAGCCAAGTTCAGTATAATTCACCCCTCCACTTT
cdr3_aa: CASSQVQYNSPLHF

v_call: TRBV10-1
d_call: -
j_call: TRBJ2-2
clone_size: -
cdr3_nt: TGCGCCAGCAGTGCAGGGGCTGGCGGGGAGCTGTTTTTT
cdr3_aa: CASSAGAGGELFF

v_call: TRBV2
d_call: -
j_call: TRBJ2-5
clone_size: -
cdr3_nt: TGTGCCAGCAGTGAACCCCTCGGGGGGCCAGAGACCCAGTACTTC
cdr3_aa: CASSEPLGGPETQYF

v_call: TRBV15
d_call: -
j_call: TRBJ1-4
clone_size: few
cdr3_nt: TGTGCCACCAGCAGAGTGGGCAGCTTTGCAACTAATGAAAAACTGTTTTTT
cdr3_aa: CATSRVGSFATNEKLFF

v_call: TRBV7-8
d_call: -
j_call: TRBJ2-1
clone_size: -
cdr3_nt: TGTGCCAGCAGCCCAGACATGAGCTCCTACAATGAGCAGTTCTTC
cdr3_aa: CASSPDMSSYNEQFF

v_call: TRBV30
d_call: TRBD1
j_call: TRBJ2-2
clone_size: -
cdr3_nt: TGTGCCTGGAGTGTCATGGGGACAGGGGGGTCCGGGGAGCTGTTTTTT
cdr3_aa: CAWSVMGTGGSGELFF

v_call: TRBV4-1
d_call: -
j_call: TRBJ2-7
clone_size: -
cdr3_nt: TGCGCCAGCAGCCAAGGAGCCGGGGGTACCTACGAGCAGTACTTC
cdr3_aa: CASSQGAGGTYEQYF

v_call: TRBV19
d_call: -
j_call: TRBJ1-6
clone_size: -
cdr3_nt: TGTGCCAGTAGTATCGGGAAACAATTACCCCTCCACTTT
cdr3_aa: CASSIGKQLPLHF

v_call: TRBV7-9
d_call: -
j_call: TRBJ2-1
clone_size: -
cdr3_nt: TGTGCCAGCAGCTCTGACGTGACTTACAATGAGCAGTTCTTC
cdr3_aa: CASSSDVTYNEQFF

v_call: TRBV5-1
d_call: -
j_call: TRBJ1-1
clone_size: -
cdr3_nt: TGCGCCAGCAGCTTGGATCGGGGAGGGAACACTGAAGCTTTCTTT
cdr3_aa: CASSLDRGGNTEAFF

v_call: TRBV3-1/TRBV3-2
d_call: -
j_call: TRBJ1-1
clone_size: once
cdr3_nt: TGTGCCAGCAGCCGAACGGACAGGAACACTGAAGCTTTCTTT
cdr3_aa: CASSRTDRNTEAFF

v_call: TRBV28
d_call: -
j_call: TRBJ2-1
clone_size: -
cdr3_nt: TGTGCCAGCAGCGGACAGGAGCGGGACAATGAGCAGTTCTTC
cdr3_aa: CASSGQERDNEQFF

v_call: TRBV30
d_call: TRBD1
j_call: TRBJ2-7
clone_size: -
cdr3_nt: TGTGCCTGGAGTGTACCCGGGACAGGGGGTTACGAGCAGTACTTC
cdr3_aa: CAWSVPGTGGYEQYF

v_call: TRBV28
d_call: TRBD1
j_call: TRBJ2-5
clone_size: -
cdr3_nt: TGTGCCAGCAGCATGACAGGGTTAGGAGAGACCCAGTACTTC
cdr3_aa: CASSMTGLGETQYF

v_call: TRBV6-6
d_call: TRBD2
j_call: TRBJ2-3
clone_size: -
cdr3_nt: TGTGCCAGCAGCCCTCCCGGGGGGGCCCCAGATACGCAGTATTTT
cdr3_aa: CASSPPGGAPDTQYF

v_call: TRBV7-9
d_call: TRBD1
j_call: TRBJ1-2
clone_size: -
cdr3_nt: TGTGCCAGCAGCTTAGCTGGGGGGCAGGGGGCAGAGAGTCGTGGCTACACCTTC
cdr3_aa: CASSLAGGQGAESRGYTF

v_call: TRBV10-3
d_call: -
j_call: TRBJ1-1
clone_size: -
cdr3_nt: TGTGCCACACAGGGTGTCACTGAAGCTTTCTTT
cdr3_aa: CATQGVTEAFF

v_call: TRBV13
d_call: TRBD2
j_call: TRBJ2-1
clone_size: -
cdr3_nt: TGTGCCAGCAGCTCAGAGGGACTAGCGGGGGGGCCAGGTGAGCAGTTCTTC
cdr3_aa: CASSSEGLAGGPGEQFF

v_call: TRBV7-9
d_call: -
j_call: TRBJ2-7
clone_size: once
cdr3_nt: TGTGCCAGCAGCTCAAACCATGGGGCCGGTTCCCACGAGCAGTACTTC
cdr3_aa: CASSSNHGAGSHEQYF

v_call: TRBV24-1
d_call: -
j_call: TRBJ1-5
clone_size: -
cdr3_nt: TGTGCCTCTAGCCTTAGCAATCAGCCCCAGCATTTT
cdr3_aa: CASSLSNQPQHF

v_call: TRBV10-3
d_call: TRBD2
j_call: TRBJ2-5
clone_size: -
cdr3_nt: TGTGCCATCAGCTCGCTCTCCGGGACTAGCGGGGGGGCAGAGGGAGAGACCCAGTACTTC
cdr3_aa: CAISSLSGTSGGAEGETQYF

v_call: TRBV7-2
d_call: TRBD1
j_call: TRBJ1-6
clone_size: once
cdr3_nt: TGTGCCAGCAGCTTAGAGGGACAGCTCGCGTCACCCCTCCACTTT
cdr3_aa: CASSLEGQLASPLHF

v_call: TRBV19
d_call: -
j_call: TRBJ1-5
clone_size: -
cdr3_nt: TGTGCCAGTAGTCCCGAGGGTACCAATAGCAATCAGCCCCAGCATTTT
cdr3_aa: CASSPEGTNSNQPQHF

v_call: TRBV11-2
d_call: -
j_call: TRBJ2-4
clone_size: -
cdr3_nt: TGTGCCAGCAGCTCCGGAGGAAGATCGTACTTC
cdr3_aa: CASSSGGRSYF

v_call: TRBV28
d_call: -
j_call: TRBJ2-1
clone_size: -
cdr3_nt: TGTGCCAGCAGTTTTATGAGACAGTCCTACAATGAGCAGTTCTTC
cdr3_aa: CASSFMRQSYNEQFF

v_call: TRBV9
d_call: TRBD1
j_call: TRBJ2-1
clone_size: -
cdr3_nt: TGTGCCAGCAGCCCCCGGACAGGAATAGTTGAGCAGTTCTTC
cdr3_aa: CASSPRTGIVEQFF

v_call: TRBV7-8
d_call: -
j_call: TRBJ2-1
clone_size: -
cdr3_nt: TGTGCCAGCAGCGACAGGACGGGGGGCGGTAATGAGCAGTTCTTC
cdr3_aa: CASSDRTGGGNEQFF